This T cell receptor beta chain was sequenced for a study of blood T cell repertoires in COVID-19. Study-wide context: The study drew acute and convalescent COVID-19 samples from the United States, Italy and Spain. PBMCs, B-cell-depleted T cells, or T cells provided the cDNA or gDNA that made up the material.

Per the study methods: Amplified reference gene primers provided the basis for estimating nucleated cell counts. Here immunoSEQ multiplex PCR was the method, and the copy in TCRdb shows in-frame clones only, minus some. That table furnishes V, J and clone size, whereas the DNA furnished D and trimming. The table includes 80,000 to 90,000 clones, around nine tenths detected once. This clone was counted a few times. Trimming cost V 0 bases and J 0 bases, with 9 bases left between them. CDR3 length equals 15 residues. The germline gives CDR1 MGHRA, CDR2 YSYEKL. The source material was peripheral blood. The TCR sequence derives from a man in his sixties with acute or convalescent COVID-19. V and J are TRBV4-1 and TRBJ2-7; the D gene is possibly TRBD2 (5 bases). CDR3 residues: CASSQDDYSSYEQYF. The CDR3 bases are TGCGCCAGCAGCCAAGATGACTACAGCTCCTACGAGCAGTACTTC.